This record looks at one T cell receptor (beta chain) sequence and its context. This specimen belongs to a study of cytomegalovirus exposure and HLA in healthy donors. On the study more broadly: The 100 to 150 validation repertoires matched the roughly 650 first-cohort repertoires in platform, a later analysis reported.

The table came from immunoSEQ multiplex PCR; TCRdb's copy has only in-frame clones and leaves some out. The sample holds approximately 62,000 clones, roughly nine tenths seen once. V was cut by 7 bases and J by 4 bases, with 19 bases left in between. Looked up from germline, CDR1 is MNHNY and CDR2 is SVGAGI (reference sequence). CDR3 length equals 15 residues. Material for sequencing was PBMCs. V usage is TRBV6-6 and J usage is TRBJ1-2; D may be TRBD1 (6 bases). This TCR came from a woman aged 18-29 years in good health and CMV-seronegative. The CDR3 coding sequence is TGTGCCAGCACCCAGAGGGGGGGCGGGATCTATGGCTACACCTTC. Amino acids: CASTQRGGGIYGYTF.